The 20 T cell receptor beta chains below come from one sample, sequenced in a study of graft-versus-host responses after intestinal transplantation. TCRdb keeps only in-frame clones here, not all; method: immunoSEQ multiplex PCR. In the table there are 20,000 or so clones, 30% to 40% of which are singletons. The culture paired around 200,000 irradiated violet-dye-labeled stimulators with around 200,000 CFSE-labeled responders. The sample here was alloreactive CD8+ T cells from a mixed lymphocyte reaction culture, taken before intestinal transplant. The subset denotes: CFSE-low proliferating T cells sorted from roughly 6-day pre-transplant mixed lymphocyte reaction (GvH or HvG direction). The receptors come from a human patient who received an intestinal transplant.

The V gene is TRBV19, the J gene TRBJ2-7; 14 bases agree with TRBD2. Losses at the gene ends were 0 bases for V and 2 bases for J; bases not matched to a gene: 3. There are 17 residues in the CDR3. Germline assignment: CDR1 LNHDA and CDR2 SQIVND (reference sequence). As DNA, the CDR3 is TGTGCCAGTAGTATAGATGGACTAGCGGGAGGCCCCTACGAGCAGTACTTC. This codes for CASSIDGLAGGPYEQYF.

This clone was detected a few times. V gene TRBV4-1 combines with J gene TRBJ2-3; 8 bases line up with TRBD2. Germline CDR1 MGHRA, CDR2 YSYEKL. The CDR3 runs to 16 residues. V was pared by 1 base and J by 3 bases, with 6 bases of the junction left unmatched. The CDR3 nucleotides are TGCGCCAGCAGCCAAGTTAAGCGGGAGCGGACAGATACGCAGTATTTT. Translation: CASSQVKRERTDTQYF.

This chain uses TRBV7-6 with TRBJ1-6; 7 bases match TRBD1. The CDR3 extends over 15 amino acids. V lost 0 bases, J lost 7 bases, and 3 bases stayed unmatched. CDR1 is SGHVS, CDR2 FNYEAQ, per germline. The CDR3 region is CASSLADRLNSPLHF. The CDR3 region has the DNA TGTGCCAGCAGCTTAGCGGACAGGCTGAATTCACCCCTCCACTTT.

The chain has TRBV27 and TRBJ1-3; TRBD1 is a possible D gene (5 bases). Trimming took off 10 bases at V and 9 bases at J, with 13 bases between the two ends. Germline V CDR1 and CDR2: MNHEY, SMNVEV (reference sequence). The CDR3 contains 11 residues. The DNA for the CDR3 is TGTGCCATACCCTCAGGGTTCACCATATATTTT. Protein product: CAIPSGFTIYF.

The sample holds one count of this clone. The chain employs TRBV30 and TRBJ2-3; TRBD2 matches 15 bases. The junction had 4 bases not matched to a gene; V was cut back by 0 bases and J by 6 bases. CDR1 and CDR2 from the germline V gene are GTSNPN and SVGIG (reference sequence). This CDR3 comprises 16 residues. DNA for the CDR3: TGTGCCTGGAGTGTGGGACTAGCGGGAGGCGGGGATACGCAGTATTTT. As protein: CAWSVGLAGGGDTQYF.

A single count supports this clone. This chain connects TRBV2 to TRBJ1-5; D is perhaps TRBD1 (6 bases). This CDR3 is 16 amino acids long. The germline CDR1 and CDR2 sequences are SNHLY and FYNNEI. The V end lost 11 bases, the J end lost 0 bases, and 20 bases lay between the germline ends. CDR3 DNA sequence: TGTGCCGTTGGACCGGGACATAGCGTTAGCAATCAGCCCCAGCATTTT. Translating gives CAVGPGHSVSNQPQHF.

The rearrangement joins TRBV7-3 to TRBJ2-1; D perhaps matches TRBD2 (6 bases). V was shortened by 5 bases and J by 5 bases, with 13 bases between the two germline ends. Germline CDR1 is SGHTA and CDR2 is FQGTGA. The CDR3 runs 14 residues. CDR3 protein: CASSPGGGNNEQFF. DNA of the CDR3: TGTGCCAGCAGCCCGGGCGGAGGGAACAATGAGCAGTTCTTC.

The chain carries TRBV27 and TRBJ2-3; D gene ambiguous. Germline CDR1 is MNHEY and CDR2 is SMNVEV (reference sequence). V was clipped by 6 bases and J by 0 bases, with 19 bases between them. The CDR3 has 17 residues. The CDR3 sequence: CASRTYTESPSTDTQYF. The CDR3, as DNA: TGTGCCAGCAGAACGTACACAGAAAGCCCTAGCACAGATACGCAGTATTTT.

The J gene is TRBJ2-7, the V gene TRBV18; 9 nucleotides line up with TRBD1. J lost 1 base, V lost 5 bases, and 9 bases had no gene match. The CDR3 has 16 amino acids. CDR1 is KGHSH, CDR2 LQKENI, per germline. The CDR3 here is CASSTNTGTGSYEQYF. The CDR3 DNA reads as TGTGCCAGCTCAACTAATACCGGGACAGGGTCCTACGAGCAGTACTTC.

As concerns this clone: Other nucleotide sequences from this sample produce the same CDR3. CDR3 loop: CAWSGTGTYEQYF. The DNA of the CDR3 is TGTGCCTGGTCCGGGACAGGGACCTACGAGCAGTACTTC. The rearrangement links TRBV30 to TRBJ2-7, with TRBD1 matching 9 bases. The germline V gene has CDR1 GTSNPN and CDR2 SVGIG (reference sequence). The ends lost 5 bases at V and 2 bases at J; junction bases unmatched: 4. CDR3 length: 13 amino acids.

The chain employs TRBV6-4 and TRBJ2-1, with TRBD2 matching 11 bases. Looked up from germline, CDR1 is MRHNA and CDR2 is SNTAGT. The CDR3 is made up of 14 amino acids. V dropped 4 bases and J dropped 7; count of bases not matched to a gene: 3. Here the CDR3 reads CASSGTSGSNEQFF. The DNA of the CDR3 is TGTGCCAGCAGTGGTACTAGCGGGAGTAATGAGCAGTTCTTC.

This clone was seen more than once but under ten times. This chain's CDR3 is CASSYSETQYF. CDR3 sequence (DNA): TGTGCCAGCAGTTATTCGGAGACCCAGTACTTC. The chain is built from TRBV6-5 and TRBJ2-5, with D uncertain. CDR1 and CDR2 (germline): MNHEY, SVGAGI. Between the trimmed V and J ends, which lost 3 bases and 5 bases, there was a span of 4 bases. This CDR3 comprises 11 residues.

This chain uses TRBV4-1 with TRBJ1-1; TRBD1 is a possible D gene (5 bases). The CDR3 is 17 residues long. Germline CDR1 and CDR2: MGHRA and YSYEKL. V lost 3 bases and J 3 bases, leaving 20 bases between the germline ends. As DNA, the CDR3 is TGCGCCAGCAGCCAGGTCCCCGTGGGGGGTTTTGACACTGAAGCTTTCTTT. Protein product: CASSQVPVGGFDTEAFF.

This clone appeared a single time. Being one base from a much bigger clone, this may be a read error. DNA for the CDR3: TGTGCCAGCACCTACAGGTTTCGGGGGGGCTTCGGGGAGCTGTTTTTT. Encoded protein: CASTYRFRGGFGELFF. This sequence joins TRBV28 and TRBJ2-2; 8 nucleotides agree with TRBD2. This CDR3 has 16 amino acids. Germline V gene lookup returns CDR1 MDHEN and CDR2 SYDVKM. Losses at the gene ends were 7 bases for V and 7 bases for J; bases not matched to a gene: 14.

The genes are TRBV4-1 and TRBJ1-4; D unclear. Trimming pared 3 bases from V and 4 bases from J, leaving 12 bases between. Per germline, CDR1 MGHRA and CDR2 YSYEKL. The CDR3 sequence is 15 residues long. As DNA, the CDR3 is TGCGCCAGCAGCCAGGTCCAGGATCTTAATGAAAAACTGTTTTTT. This gives the protein CASSQVQDLNEKLFF.

The table lists this clone with a few counts. This sequence joins TRBV5-4 and TRBJ2-2; D gene ambiguous. Between the trimmed V and J ends, which lost 4 bases and 2 bases, there was a span of 9 bases. Germline assignment: CDR1 SGHNT and CDR2 YYREEE (reference sequence). CDR3 size: 14 residues. CDR3 DNA sequence: TGTGCCAGCAGCCAAGAGGACAACACCGGGGAGCTGTTTTTT. It translates to CASSQEDNTGELFF. Full variable domain (missing parts from reference TRBV5-4 and TRBJ2-2): ETGVTQSPTHLIKTRGQQVTLRCSSQSGHNTVSWYQQALGQGPQFIFQYYREEENGRGNFPPRFSGLQFPNYSSELNVNALELDDSALYLCASSQEDNTGELFFGEGSRLTVL.

The sample holds one count of this clone. This chain links TRBV5-6 with TRBJ2-7, with TRBD2 matching 10 bases. The CDR3 extends over 16 amino acids. Germline assignment: CDR1 SGHDT and CDR2 YYEEEE. J lost 2 bases, V lost 4 bases, and 9 bases had no gene match. The CDR3 DNA reads as TGTGCCAGCAGCAACTCTCCGGGACTAGCGACCTACGAGCAGTACTTC. Translating gives CASSNSPGLATYEQYF.

This clone was seen more than once but under ten times. This chain links TRBV5-6 with TRBJ2-1, with D unresolved. CDR3 length equals 14 residues. Germline values: CDR1 SGHDT, CDR2 YYEEEE. V was cut by 2 bases and J by 1 base, with 7 bases left in between. The CDR3 DNA reads TGTGCCAGCAGCTTTCATGGATCCTACAATGAGCAGTTCTTC. Translating it yields CASSFHGSYNEQFF.

This clone was found once. The chain employs TRBV19 and TRBJ1-5; the D is unclear. This CDR3 has 14 amino acids. Trimming cost V 2 bases and J 7 bases, with 12 bases left between them. The germline CDR1 and CDR2 sequences are LNHDA and SQIVND (reference sequence). The CDR3: CASSIWSVGQPQHF. The CDR3 DNA sequence: TGTGCCAGTAGTATATGGAGTGTGGGGCAGCCCCAGCATTTT.

By proportion, this clone is medium-sized. The chain links TRBV9 to TRBJ2-1; perhaps TRBD2 as D (6 bases). Germline-derived CDR1 and CDR2 are SGDLS and YYNGEE. Between the trimmed V and J ends, which lost 7 bases and 8 bases, there was a span of 10 bases. CDR3 length: 11 residues. CDR3 in DNA: TGTGCCAGCGCGGGGTTAGATGAGCAGTTCTTC. Translation gives CASAGLDEQFF.